The rows below give T cell receptor beta chains drawn from one sample of a study of identifying expanded T cells in peripheral blood. The protocol was immunoSEQ multiplex PCR, while the TCRdb copy is restricted to in-frame clones and leaves out a portion. Among roughly 100,000 clones listed, around nine tenths were seen once. Specimen: blood. Receptor source: a person aged 18 to 75 in good health. The CDR3 runs from the conserved cysteine through the conserved F or W. A D gene is named only where the DNA matches it firmly. Only part of the rows carry a size: once, few, many, or a class if the clone is expanded.

clone size	D gene	J gene	V gene	CDR3 length	CDR3 protein	CDR3 DNA
NA	TRBD1	TRBJ2-5	TRBV7-9	14	CASAEDREQETQYF	TGTGCCAGCGCGGAGGACAGGGAGCAAGAGACCCAGTACTTC
NA	NA	TRBJ2-1	TRBV19	16	CASSPEGGGPYNEQFF	TGTGCCAGTAGCCCAGAAGGCGGGGGCCCTTACAATGAGCAGTTCTTC
NA	NA	TRBJ2-7	TRBV11-2	14	CASSTIRDSYEQYF	TGTGCCAGCAGCACGATCAGGGATTCCTACGAGCAGTACTTC
NA	NA	TRBJ1-1	TRBV6-6	16	CASTRRGGNNSTEAFF	TGTGCCAGCACTCGCCGGGGGGGGAACAACTCCACTGAAGCTTTCTTT
NA	TRBD1	TRBJ1-2	TRBV28	16	CASKQWGTGGNYGYTF	TGTGCCAGCAAACAGTGGGGTACAGGGGGCAACTATGGCTACACCTTC
NA	NA	TRBJ2-2	TRBV7-8	18	CASTLGSLALRGTGELFF	TGTGCCAGCACCTTAGGTTCATTGGCCCTGCGGGGCACCGGGGAGCTGTTTTTT
few	NA	TRBJ1-3	TRBV4-2	16	CASSQAGFQRGNTIYF	TGTGCCAGCAGCCAAGCGGGATTTCAGAGGGGAAACACCATATATTTT
NA	NA	TRBJ2-1	TRBV4-3	15	CASSQSTGTFNEQFF	TGCGCCAGCAGCCAATCTACCGGGACCTTTAATGAGCAGTTCTTC
NA	NA	TRBJ2-1	TRBV7-9	16	CASSFALNPGWFEQFF	TGTGCCAGCAGCTTCGCTTTAAACCCCGGCTGGTTCGAGCAGTTCTTC
NA	TRBD1	TRBJ1-1	TRBV9	14	CASSRQGAITEAFF	TGTGCCAGCAGCCGACAGGGGGCGATCACTGAAGCTTTCTTT
NA	NA	TRBJ2-7	TRBV5-6	15	CASSLVGGGYYEQYF	TGTGCCAGCAGCTTGGTAGGTGGGGGCTACTACGAGCAGTACTTC
few	NA	TRBJ1-1	TRBV15	13	CAASRGYNTEAFF	TGTGCCGCCTCAAGGGGCTATAACACTGAAGCTTTCTTT
once	TRBD1	TRBJ1-1	TRBV11-3	15	CASSFSGTGNTEAFF	TGTGCCAGCAGCTTCTCCGGGACAGGGAACACTGAAGCTTTCTTT
NA	TRBD1	TRBJ1-5	TRBV19	16	CASSGTGRYSNQPQHF	TGTGCCAGTAGTGGGACAGGGAGATATAGCAATCAGCCCCAGCATTTT
NA	TRBD1	TRBJ1-1	TRBV7-6	15	CASSPRTGINAEAFF	TGTGCCAGCAGCCCCAGGACAGGGATCAACGCTGAAGCTTTCTTT
once	NA	TRBJ2-3	TRBV7-9	15	CASSLSRGGDMTQYF	TGTGCCAGCAGCTTATCACGAGGGGGGGATATGACGCAGTATTTT
once	TRBD1	TRBJ1-2	TRBV28	16	CASSPSPGQGALGYTF	TGTGCCAGCAGTCCATCCCCGGGACAGGGGGCGTTGGGCTACACCTTC
once	TRBD2	TRBJ2-5	TRBV10-2	19	CASRVGGTSGGAIQETQYF	TGCGCCAGCCGGGTAGGGGGGACTAGCGGGGGAGCCATCCAAGAGACCCAGTACTTC
NA	NA	TRBJ2-5	TRBV7-2	17	CASSLGVAGAARETQYF	TGTGCCAGCAGCTTAGGGGTGGCAGGGGCCGCAAGAGAGACCCAGTACTTC
NA	NA	TRBJ1-1	TRBV13	15	CASSSPIGGPTEAFF	TGTGCCAGCAGCTCCCCGATCGGGGGTCCTACTGAAGCTTTCTTT
NA	TRBD2	TRBJ2-7	TRBV7-6	15	CASSPKRAGGGEQYF	TGTGCCAGCAGTCCAAAAAGGGCGGGGGGTGGAGAGCAGTACTTC
NA	TRBD1	TRBJ1-5	TRBV9	15	CASSLLDRGDQPQHF	TGTGCCAGCAGCTTGCTTGACAGGGGCGATCAGCCCCAGCATTTT
NA	TRBD2	TRBJ2-7	TRBV11-2	14	CASSFGGGAQEQYF	TGTGCCAGCAGCTTCGGCGGGGGGGCCCAAGAGCAGTACTTC
NA	NA	TRBJ2-3	TRBV7-2	13	CASSFGGGDTQYF	TGTGCCAGCAGCTTCGGGGGAGGAGATACGCAGTATTTT
NA	NA	TRBJ2-7	TRBV11-2	15	CASSFGLGGAYEQYF	TGTGCCAGCAGCTTCGGTTTGGGGGGTGCCTACGAGCAGTACTTC
NA	NA	TRBJ1-2	TRBV7-8	13	CASSPLGNYGYTF	TGTGCCAGCAGCCCCTTAGGGAACTATGGCTACACCTTC
NA	NA	TRBJ1-2	TRBV7-8	13	CASRGGIGYGYTF	TGTGCCAGCAGGGGGGGAATAGGCTATGGCTACACCTTC
NA	TRBD1	TRBJ1-1	TRBV2	14	CASSESGGYTEAFF	TGTGCCAGCAGTGAGTCAGGGGGCTACACTGAAGCTTTCTTT
NA	NA	TRBJ1-2	TRBV10-3	16	CAISGQGFQEAYGYTF	TGTGCCATCAGTGGCCAGGGTTTCCAAGAGGCCTATGGCTACACCTTC
NA	TRBD2	TRBJ2-5	TRBV5-1	13	CASSPGRGETQYF	TGCGCCAGCAGCCCCGGGCGGGGGGAGACCCAGTACTTC